These 12 T cell receptor beta chains were sequenced from one sample in a study of T-cell reconstitution after alpha-beta-depleted transplantation in children. TCRbeta library preparation incorporated unique molecular identifiers. Each CDR3 protein gets one entry after TCRdb re-called the PCR reads with MiXCR. The sample holds more than 450,000 distinct CDR3 sequences, 15% to 20% seen once. The starting material was PBMCs from the stem cell graft donor, obtained from the stem cell graft. The receptors here all came from a human donor who donated a stem cell graft to a child with acute lymphoblastic leukemia.

The sample holds a few counts of this clonotype. The chain joins TRBV7-6 to TRBJ1-2, with 8 nucleotides matching TRBD1. Losses at the gene ends were 4 bases for V and 8 bases for J; bases not matched to a gene: 6. Germline CDR1 SGHVS, CDR2 FNYEAQ. This CDR3 region has 13 residues. The CDR3 bases are TGTGCCAGCAGCTCCGGGACAGGATTCGGCTACACCTTC. It codes for CASSSGTGFGYTF.

This clonotype has more than one count but fewer than ten. The rearrangement uses TRBV15 and TRBJ2-1, with 9 bases fitting TRBD1. The V and J ends lost 0 bases and 5 bases, in that order; junction bases with no gene match: 8. Germline V gene lookup returns CDR1 LNHNV and CDR2 YYDKDF (reference sequence). There are 17 residues in the CDR3. The CDR3 sequence is CATSREPQQGADNEQFF. The CDR3 DNA is TGTGCCACCAGCAGAGAACCCCAACAGGGGGCCGACAATGAGCAGTTCTTC.

This clonotype came up a few times. This chain connects TRBV11-2 to TRBJ1-2; D is perhaps TRBD1 (5 bases). Per germline, CDR1 SGHAT and CDR2 FQNNGV. The V gene lost 0 bases and the J gene lost 4 bases, with 9 bases spanning the gap. The CDR3 is 14 residues long. This chain's CDR3 is CASSLDQTAYGYTF. The DNA for the CDR3 is TGTGCCAGCAGCTTAGATCAGACAGCCTATGGCTACACCTTC.

This clonotype occurred a few times. This chain's CDR3 is CSAPDLNTGELFF. The CDR3 bases are TGCAGTGCTCCGGACTTAAACACCGGGGAGCTGTTTTTT. The V gene is TRBV20-1, the J gene TRBJ2-2; possible D gene TRBD2, 5 bases. V lost 5 bases to trimming and J lost 2 bases, with 9 bases between them. The germline gives CDR1 DFQATT, CDR2 SNEGSKA (reference sequence). The CDR3 has 13 residues.

This clonotype showed up just a few times. J is TRBJ2-1 and V is TRBV5-6; the D gene is possibly TRBD2 (6 bases). Trimming removed 1 base from V and 4 bases from J, with 15 bases in between. The CDR3 contains 16 residues. Germline-derived CDR1 and CDR2 are SGHDT and YYEEEE. In DNA, the CDR3 is TGTGCCAGCAGCTTGCTTGCTAGCGAACTTTACAATGAGCAGTTCTTC. Its translation: CASSLLASELYNEQFF.

A few counts support this clonotype. CDR3 in amino acids: CSVDMGLASSYNEQFF. The CDR3 bases are TGCAGCGTTGACATGGGACTAGCGAGCTCCTACAATGAGCAGTTCTTC. This chain connects TRBV29-1 to TRBJ2-1; 10 nucleotides agree with TRBD2. The J segment lost 0 bases and the V segment lost 3 bases, leaving 5 bases of the junction unmatched. Germline values: CDR1 SQVTM, CDR2 ANQGSEA. The CDR3 is 16 amino acids.

This clonotype has at least ten counts. V usage is TRBV27 and J usage is TRBJ1-2; D is undetermined. The CDR3 is made up of 13 amino acids. V was shortened by 2 bases and J by 5 bases, with 9 bases between the two germline ends. Germline CDR1 MNHEY, CDR2 SMNVEV (reference sequence). The CDR3 here is CASSLAGPYGYTF. The CDR3 bases are TGTGCCAGCAGTTTAGCAGGCCCATATGGCTACACCTTC.

This clonotype was seen a few times. The chain carries TRBV4-1 and TRBJ2-7; D is perhaps TRBD2 (6 bases). This CDR3 has 18 residues. Deletions cut 1 base from V and 3 bases from J, with 22 bases between. From germline, CDR1 is MGHRA and CDR2 YSYEKL. The CDR3 DNA reads TGCGCCAGCAGCCAAGGGGCAGCGTTAAGCGGGTTCGACTACGAGCAGTACTTC. This encodes CASSQGAALSGFDYEQYF.

The gene calls are TRBV19 and TRBJ2-4, with D perhaps given as TRBD1 or TRBD2 (5 bases each). The CDR3 length is 16 residues. Deletions cut 2 bases from V and 2 bases from J, with 13 bases between. The germline V gene encodes CDR1 LNHDA and CDR2 SQIVND (reference sequence). CDR3 protein: CASSISGRATKNIQYF. The CDR3 DNA reads TGTGCCAGTAGTATATCGGGACGGGCGACCAAAAACATTCAGTACTTC.

The V call is TRBV25-1, the J call TRBJ2-7; D is uncertain. Per the germline V gene, CDR1 is MGHDK and CDR2 is SYGVNS. The length of the CDR3 is 15 residues. V lost 3 bases to trimming and J lost 2 bases, with 14 bases between them. In nucleotides, the CDR3 is TGTGCCAGCAGTGACCCTGCAGGTGAAGCCTACGAGCAGTACTTC. Translated, it gives CASSDPAGEAYEQYF.

This clonotype was counted a few times. The chain is built from TRBV5-1 and TRBJ1-1, with D unresolved. CDR3 length equals 12 residues. The V and J ends lost 0 bases and 11 bases respectively, with 11 bases between them. CDR1 is SGHRS and CDR2 is YFSETQ in the germline V gene. CDR3 sequence: CASSLVSLGAFF. The CDR3 DNA reads as TGCGCCAGCAGCTTGGTATCCCTAGGTGCTTTCTTT.

This clonotype has only a few counts. The DNA of the CDR3 is TGTGCCAGCAGCGGGCCGGGACAGGGGGCGAGGGAGACCCAGTACTTC. It encodes CASSGPGQGARETQYF. The chain recombines TRBV5-5 with TRBJ2-5; 12 nucleotides agree with TRBD1. The CDR3 length is 16 residues. The junction had 9 bases not matched to a gene; V was cut back by 4 bases and J by 5 bases. Per the germline V gene, CDR1 is SGHKS and CDR2 is YYEKEE (reference sequence).